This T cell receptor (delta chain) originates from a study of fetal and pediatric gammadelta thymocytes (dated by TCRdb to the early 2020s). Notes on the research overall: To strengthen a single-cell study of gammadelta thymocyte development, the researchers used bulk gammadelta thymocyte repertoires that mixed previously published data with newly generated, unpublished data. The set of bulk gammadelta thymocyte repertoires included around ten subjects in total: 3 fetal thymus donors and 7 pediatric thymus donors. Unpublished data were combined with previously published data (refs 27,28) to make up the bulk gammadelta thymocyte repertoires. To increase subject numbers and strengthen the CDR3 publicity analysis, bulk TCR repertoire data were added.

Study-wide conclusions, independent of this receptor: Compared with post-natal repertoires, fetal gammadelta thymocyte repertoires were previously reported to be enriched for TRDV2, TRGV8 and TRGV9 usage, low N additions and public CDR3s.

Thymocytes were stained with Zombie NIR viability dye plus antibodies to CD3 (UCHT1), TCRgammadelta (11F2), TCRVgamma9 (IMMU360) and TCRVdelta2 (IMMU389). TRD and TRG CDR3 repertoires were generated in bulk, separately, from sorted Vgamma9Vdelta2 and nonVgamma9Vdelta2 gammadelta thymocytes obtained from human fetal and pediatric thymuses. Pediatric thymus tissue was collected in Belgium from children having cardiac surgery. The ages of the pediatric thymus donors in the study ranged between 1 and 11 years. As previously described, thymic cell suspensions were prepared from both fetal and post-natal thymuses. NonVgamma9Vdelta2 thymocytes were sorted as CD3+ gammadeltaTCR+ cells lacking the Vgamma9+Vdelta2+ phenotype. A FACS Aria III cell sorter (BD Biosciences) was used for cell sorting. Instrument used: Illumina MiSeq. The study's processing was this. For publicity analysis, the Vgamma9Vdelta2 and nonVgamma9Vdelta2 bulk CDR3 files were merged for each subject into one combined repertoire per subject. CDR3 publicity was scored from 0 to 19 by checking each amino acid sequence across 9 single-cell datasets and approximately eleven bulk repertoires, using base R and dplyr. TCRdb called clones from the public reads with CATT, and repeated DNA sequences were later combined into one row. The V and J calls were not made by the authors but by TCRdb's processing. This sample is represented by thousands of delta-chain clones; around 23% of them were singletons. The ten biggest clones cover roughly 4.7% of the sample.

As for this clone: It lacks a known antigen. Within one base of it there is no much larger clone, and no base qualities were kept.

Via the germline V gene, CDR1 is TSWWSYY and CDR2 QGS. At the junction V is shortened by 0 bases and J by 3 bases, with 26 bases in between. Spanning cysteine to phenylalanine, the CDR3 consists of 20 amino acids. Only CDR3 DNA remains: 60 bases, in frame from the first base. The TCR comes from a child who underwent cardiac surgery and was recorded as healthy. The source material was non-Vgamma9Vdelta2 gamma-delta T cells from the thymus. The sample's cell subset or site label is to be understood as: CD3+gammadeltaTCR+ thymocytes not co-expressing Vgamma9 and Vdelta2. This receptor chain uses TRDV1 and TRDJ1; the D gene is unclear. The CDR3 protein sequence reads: CALGELVLRGLQQSADKLIF. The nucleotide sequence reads TGTGCTCTTGGGGAACTTGTTTTACGGGGCCTCCAGCAGAGCGCCGATAAACTCATCTTT.